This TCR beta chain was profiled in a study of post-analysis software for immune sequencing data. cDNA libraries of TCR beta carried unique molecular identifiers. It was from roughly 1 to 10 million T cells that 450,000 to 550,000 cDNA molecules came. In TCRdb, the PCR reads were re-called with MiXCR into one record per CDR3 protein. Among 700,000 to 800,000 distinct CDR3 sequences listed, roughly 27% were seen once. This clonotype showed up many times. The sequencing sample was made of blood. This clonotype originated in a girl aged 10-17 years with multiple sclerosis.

This CDR3 is CASSLSRLDTQYF. In DNA, the CDR3 is TGTGCCAGCAGTTTATCGCGTTTAGATACGCAGTATTTT. J is TRBJ2-3 and V is TRBV27; no definite D call. With 0 bases removed from V and 5 bases from J, the gap between germline ends came to 6 bases. Per the germline V gene, CDR1 is MNHEY and CDR2 is SMNVEV (reference sequence). CDR3 size: 13 residues.